This T cell receptor beta chain comes out of a study of blood T cell repertoires in COVID-19. The protocol was immunoSEQ multiplex PCR, while the TCRdb copy is restricted to in-frame clones and leaves out a portion. The top ten hold 1.9% of the sample, which has a few hundred thousand clones, around four fifths seen once. This clone was counted between two and nine times. The clonotype was recovered from a man aged 30-40 years who had recovered from COVID-19. The sample taken for sequencing was peripheral blood.

The CDR3 nucleotides read TGTGCCAGCAGTAGCGACAGGGGGTTTCAGCCCCAGCATTTT. Amino acids: CASSSDRGFQPQHF. The chain combines TRBV2 with TRBJ1-5; 9 positions agree with TRBD1. The CDR3 has 14 residues. V was clipped by 5 bases and J by 6 bases; unmatched bases: 5. Germline values: CDR1 SNHLY, CDR2 FYNNEI. The full variable domain, in which reference TRBV2 and TRBJ1-5 provide the parts outside the CDR3, is EPEVTQTPSHQVTQMGQEVILRCVPISNHLYFYWYRQILGQKVEFLVSFYNNEISEKSEIFDDQFSVERPDGSNFTLKIRSTKLEDSAMYFCASSSDRGFQPQHFGDGTRLSIL.